This note documents a single T cell receptor (beta chain) sequence. This specimen belongs to a study of shared clonotypes between healthy human individuals. A deep-level run was used for the assay. Per the authors' pipeline: Filtering of immunoSEQ junctional sequences could not match full-length read filtering. Only in-frame clones appear in the TCRdb table, and some are missing; sequencing was by immunoSEQ multiplex PCR. The V and J calls and clone size are taken from that table; D and trimming were inferred from the DNA. The sample consists of over a million clones, around 76% of them appearing once. Germline V gene data show CDR1 as SGHAT and CDR2 as FQNNGV. The junction had 8 bases not matched to a gene; V was cut back by 3 bases and J by 3 bases. CDR3 length: 15 residues. Into CD45RA+ naive and CD45RA-negative memory subsets, the CD4+ cells were split.

The V gene is TRBV11-2, the J gene TRBJ2-7, with 7 nucleotides matching TRBD2. Sample: memory CD4+ T cells sorted from blood. The subset was: CD45RA-negative fraction. The sequence was obtained from a man younger than 35 in good health. DNA for the CDR3: TGTGCCAGCAGCTTCACCGGGGGGACCATCTACGAGCAGTACTTC. Its translation is CASSFTGGTIYEQYF.